The 17 T cell receptor beta chains in this list originate from one sample, sequenced in a study of T cell responses to AZD1222 COVID-19 vaccine. Assay used: immunoSEQ multiplex PCR; TCRdb lists only in-frame clones, some missing. The table lists about 140,000 clones, 90% to 95% of them singletons. The sample in question was peripheral blood, obtained 28 days after the second AZD1222 dose. All receptors come from an adult who received the AZD1222 COVID-19 vaccine.

The rearrangement uses TRBV27 and TRBJ2-4; D tentatively fits TRBD1 or TRBD2 (5 bases each). V lost 6 bases and J 9 bases, leaving 15 bases between the germline ends. This CDR3 has 13 amino acids. CDR1 and CDR2 from the germline V gene are MNHEY and SMNVEV (reference sequence). Here the CDR3 reads CASRAGTGGIQYF. The CDR3 DNA follows: TGTGCCAGCAGAGCCGGGACGGGCGGCATTCAGTACTTC.

The CDR3 nucleotides read TGTGCCACCAGTGATGATACCGGGACGGGTCGTGGGCAGTTCTTC. It encodes CATSDDTGTGRGQFF. This chain joins TRBV24-1 and TRBJ2-1; D possibly uses TRBD1 or TRBD2 (5 bases each). Looked up from germline, CDR1 is KGHDR and CDR2 is SFDVKD. Trimming took off 3 bases at V and 12 bases at J, with 20 bases between the two ends. The length of the CDR3 is 15 residues.

This chain uses TRBV5-1 with TRBJ2-1, with 12 bases matching TRBD2. The CDR3 extends over 17 amino acids. Germline loops: CDR1 SGHRS, CDR2 YFSETQ. The trim removed 3 bases at V and 6 bases at J, leaving 10 bases unmatched. In DNA form, the CDR3 reads TGCGCCAGCAGCTCCTGGAGGCTAGCGGGAGGGTCCAATGAGCAGTTCTTC. It is translated as CASSSWRLAGGSNEQFF.

This chain connects TRBV19 to TRBJ1-2; maybe TRBD1 (5 bases). Germline V lookup: CDR1 LNHDA, CDR2 SQIVND (reference sequence). V was pared by 7 bases and J by 10 bases, with 19 bases between. CDR3 length: 13 residues. The CDR3: CASTVSGTRVYTF. The CDR3 nucleotides read TGTGCCAGTACTGTATCCGGGACTCGGGTCTACACCTTC. Complete variable domain (other parts from reference TRBV19 and TRBJ1-2): DGGITQSPKYLFRKEGQNVTLSCEQNLNHDAMYWYRQDPGQGLRLIYYSQIVNDFQKGDIAEGYSVSREKKESFPLTVTSAQKNPTAFYLCASTVSGTRVYTFGSGTRLTVV.

The genes are TRBV5-1 and TRBJ2-3, with TRBD2 matching over 14 bases. The trim removed 4 bases at V and 3 bases at J, leaving 4 bases unmatched. Looked up from germline, CDR1 is SGHRS and CDR2 is YFSETQ. The CDR3 runs 16 residues. The CDR3: CASSGGTSGSTDTQYF. CDR3 nucleotides: TGCGCCAGCAGCGGCGGGACTAGCGGGAGTACAGATACGCAGTATTTT.

This chain links TRBV28 with TRBJ1-3; 8 bases agree with TRBD1. The germline CDR1 and CDR2 sequences are MDHEN and SYDVKM. Trimming at V came to 6 bases and at J to 3 bases, leaving 4 bases not matched to a gene. This CDR3 is 14 amino acids long. The CDR3 DNA sequence: TGTGCCAGCAGGACGGGGACAGGTGGAAACACCATATATTTT. Translation: CASRTGTGGNTIYF.

CDR3 region: CASSPRGGGREKLFF. The DNA of the CDR3 is TGTGCCAGCAGTCCCCGGGGAGGGGGCCGGGAAAAACTGTTTTTT. The rearrangement links TRBV28 to TRBJ1-4, with TRBD1 identical over 7 bases. CDR3 length: 15 residues. Germline-derived CDR1 and CDR2 are MDHEN and SYDVKM. V was pared by 5 bases and J by 8 bases, with 11 bases of the junction left unmatched.

This sequence joins TRBV20-1 and TRBJ1-4; D is ambiguous. V lost 5 bases and J 8 bases, leaving 9 bases between the germline ends. Germline values: CDR1 DFQATT, CDR2 SNEGSKA (reference sequence). The CDR3 consists of 11 residues. This CDR3 reads CSAVAEEKLFF. The CDR3, as DNA: TGCAGTGCTGTAGCAGAGGAAAAACTGTTTTTT.

The J gene is TRBJ1-3, the V gene TRBV4-1; D remains unclear. The CDR3 runs 16 residues. V lost 4 bases and J lost 1, with 14 bases in between. Germline CDR1 MGHRA, CDR2 YSYEKL. CDR3 amino acids: CASSRESGQSGNTIYF. The CDR3 DNA follows: TGCGCCAGCAGCCGAGAGTCAGGCCAGTCTGGAAACACCATATATTTT.

The chain uses TRBV18 and TRBJ1-2; TRBD1 aligns across 7 bases. The germline V gene encodes CDR1 KGHSH and CDR2 LQKENI. The CDR3 loop spans 15 amino acids. V shed 2 bases, J shed 3 bases, and the junction held 6 bases outside the gene matches. CDR3 coding DNA: TGTGCCAGCTCACCAGGGTCTCAGGGGGACTATGGCTACACCTTC. Encoded protein: CASSPGSQGDYGYTF.

This chain links TRBV9 with TRBJ2-1; TRBD1 aligns across 8 bases. Germline assignment: CDR1 SGDLS and CDR2 YYNGEE. With V trimmed by 0 bases and J by 7 bases, 6 bases remained unmatched. The CDR3 totals 15 residues. The CDR3 region is CASSVVAGGLNEQFF. The CDR3 coding sequence is TGTGCCAGCAGCGTAGTAGCAGGGGGCCTTAATGAGCAGTTCTTC.

The chain has TRBV18 and TRBJ2-1; D is tentatively TRBD1 or TRBD2 (5 bases each). This CDR3 has 16 residues. Germline CDR1 reads KGHSH; CDR2 reads LQKENI. Trimming removed 6 bases from V and 7 bases from J, with 22 bases in between. The DNA for the CDR3 is TGTGCCAGCTCGCCTACAACCGGGACCAATCGGAATGAGCAGTTCTTC. Translated: CASSPTTGTNRNEQFF.

The chain uses TRBV19 and TRBJ2-7; D is possibly TRBD1 (6 bases). Per the germline V gene, CDR1 is LNHDA and CDR2 is SQIVND (reference sequence). The CDR3 is 11 amino acids. Trimming removed 3 bases at V and 6 bases at J, with 6 bases between. CDR3 in amino acids: CASSIRGEQYF. The CDR3 DNA reads TGTGCCAGTAGTATCAGGGGCGAGCAGTACTTC.

The chain combines TRBV5-1 with TRBJ2-5; D is unresolved. CDR1 and CDR2 from the germline V gene are SGHRS and YFSETQ. The CDR3 has 15 amino acids. The germline V and J ends were trimmed by 0 bases and 1 base, with 10 bases remaining between them. The CDR3 nucleotides are TGCGCCAGCAGCTTGGTCCCCCAAATCCAAGAGACCCAGTACTTC. Translating gives CASSLVPQIQETQYF.

The chain joins TRBV9 to TRBJ2-6; D is unclear. Per the germline V gene, CDR1 is SGDLS and CDR2 is YYNGEE. The CDR3 loop spans 15 amino acids. V shed 4 bases and J shed 1 base, with 9 bases lying between them. This CDR3 reads CASSPWLSGANVLTF. The CDR3 DNA sequence: TGTGCCAGCAGCCCTTGGTTATCTGGGGCCAACGTCCTGACTTTC.

The chain carries TRBV15 and TRBJ2-4, with TRBD1 matching over 9 bases. Trimming removed 2 bases from V and 3 bases from J; junction bases left unmatched: 8. The germline V gene encodes CDR1 LNHNV and CDR2 YYDKDF (reference sequence). The CDR3 is 17 residues long. The CDR3 spells CATSRNTGGLNKNIQYF. CDR3 nucleotides: TGTGCCACCAGCAGAAACACAGGGGGCTTGAACAAAAACATTCAGTACTTC.

The chain carries TRBV27 and TRBJ2-3; D ambiguous. Germline CDR1 is MNHEY and CDR2 is SMNVEV (reference sequence). V was cut by 5 bases and J by 6 bases, with 9 bases left in between. The CDR3 runs to 12 residues. The CDR3 sequence is CASSSVRDTQYF. Written as DNA, the CDR3 is TGTGCCAGCAGTAGTGTGAGGGATACGCAGTATTTT.